What follows are 27 T cell receptor beta chains derived from one specimen sequenced in a study of metastatic and nonmetastatic thyroid tumors. Through MiXCR, TCRdb re-clonotyped the PCR reads. The sample yields about 33,000 clones, 10% to 13% seen once. All patients reached thyroid surgery having received no treatment beforehand. The sample consisted of blood. These receptors all stem from a female donor with papillary thyroid cancer or a benign thyroid nodule (not recorded which). Some clones in this sample may be carry-over from other donors' samples.

This clone has a count of ten or more. The junction does not match germline at one end; this may be a read error. The chain has TRBV6-5 and TRBJ2-5; D possibly corresponds to TRBD2 (6 bases). CDR1 is MNHEY and CDR2 is SVGAGI in the germline V gene. The CDR3 spans 17 residues. CDR3 sequence reads: CASSYSLTRDSQETQYF. The CDR3 DNA sequence: TGTGCCAGCAGCTACTCACTCACCCGGGACTCCCAAGAGACCCAGTACTTC.

This clone was picked up many times. The V call is TRBV28, the J call TRBJ1-2; possible D gene TRBD1, 5 bases. CDR1 and CDR2 from the germline V gene are MDHEN and SYDVKM. The CDR3 runs 14 residues. Trimming cost V 2 bases and J 4 bases, with 11 bases left between them. The CDR3 DNA is TGTGCCAGCAGTTTACATGGCAGGGCCTATGGCTACACCTTC. This translates into CASSLHGRAYGYTF.

This clone was seen ten or more times. V gene TRBV6-1 combines with J gene TRBJ2-5; TRBD1 matches 8 bases. The CDR3 extends over 15 amino acids. With 6 bases clipped from V and 8 bases from J, the junction kept 14 bases outside the gene matches. Looked up from germline, CDR1 is MNHNS and CDR2 is SASEGT. The CDR3 DNA reads TGTGCCAGCAGCTTGACAGGGGCGGAAGGGTTTACCCAGTACTTC. It specifies CASSLTGAEGFTQYF.

This clone appeared many times. This rearrangement joins TRBV9 to TRBJ2-6; D unclear. Trimming shortened V by 4 bases and J by 1 base, and 6 bases separated the two germline ends. In germline, CDR1 is SGDLS, CDR2 YYNGEE. This CDR3 is built from 14 residues. CDR3 nucleotides: TGTGCCAGCAGCCTAATGTCTGGGGCCAACGTCCTGACTTTC. Translation gives CASSLMSGANVLTF.

This clone was seen ten or more times. This chain uses TRBV5-6 with TRBJ1-1; D call uncertain. Trimming left V 3 bases short and J 5 bases short, with 11 bases between. CDR1 SGHDT and CDR2 YYEEEE come from the germline V gene. The CDR3 runs 13 residues. The CDR3 region has the DNA TGTGCCAGCAGCTACGAGGTCCGAACTGAAGCTTTCTTT. Amino acid sequence: CASSYEVRTEAFF.

This clone occurred many times. V gene TRBV11-3 combines with J gene TRBJ2-1; the D gene is possibly TRBD2 (5 bases). CDR3 length: 13 residues. Germline CDR1 is SGHNT and CDR2 is YENEEA. V was cut by 5 bases and J by 3 bases, with 8 bases left in between. The CDR3 DNA sequence: TGTGCCAGCAGCGTAGCGTTCTACAATGAGCAGTTCTTC. This translates into CASSVAFYNEQFF. The full variable domain, in which reference TRBV11-3 and TRBJ2-1 provide the parts outside the CDR3, is EAGVVQSPRYKIIEKKQPVAFWCNPISGHNTLYWYLQNLGQGPELLIRYENEEAVDDSQLPKDRFSAERLKGVDSTLKIQPAELGDSAVYLCASSVAFYNEQFFGPGTRLTVL.

This clone was picked up many times. V gene TRBV5-1 combines with J gene TRBJ2-5; perhaps TRBD2 as D (7 bases). CDR1 SGHRS and CDR2 YFSETQ come from the germline V gene. Trimming removed 4 bases at V and 5 bases at J, with 21 bases between. The CDR3 runs to 16 residues. In DNA form, the CDR3 reads TGCGCCAGCAGCATGCGGGAGATTTTGAGGGGGGAGACCCAGTACTTC. Protein product: CASSMREILRGETQYF.

This clone was found a few times. The rearrangement links TRBV28 to TRBJ2-3; perhaps TRBD2 as D (6 bases). The CDR3 contains 15 residues. The germline V gene has CDR1 MDHEN and CDR2 SYDVKM. V gave up 3 bases and J gave up 3 bases, with 13 bases separating them. The DNA for the CDR3 is TGTGCCAGCAGTTTTGGGACGGGAGTAACAGATACGCAGTATTTT. It specifies CASSFGTGVTDTQYF.

The chain carries TRBV11-2 and TRBJ2-4; TRBD1 is a possible D gene (5 bases). This CDR3 is built from 18 residues. V lost 11 bases and J lost 0, with 26 bases in between. Germline CDR1 and CDR2: SGHAT and FQNNGV. The CDR3 bases are TGTGCCGGAAGCCCGATCCATTGGCAGGGTAGAGCCAAAAACATTCAGTACTTC. Protein product: CAGSPIHWQGRAKNIQYF.

This clone has a count of ten or more. The chain has TRBV6-1 and TRBJ2-1; 8 bases align to TRBD2. V shed 2 bases and J 8 bases; nucleotides not matched to a gene: 17. The V gene's germline CDR1 is MNHNS and CDR2 SASEGT. CDR3 length equals 18 residues. This chain's CDR3 is CASSEFALDSGIFYEQFF. The CDR3 DNA is TGTGCCAGCAGTGAATTCGCCCTTGATAGCGGGATTTTTTATGAGCAGTTCTTC.

J is TRBJ2-5 and V is TRBV20-1; no reliable D call. Trimming shortened V by 5 bases and J by 8 bases, and 12 bases separated the two germline ends. CDR3 length: 11 amino acids. The germline CDR1 and CDR2 sequences are DFQATT and SNEGSKA (reference sequence). The CDR3 bases are TGCAGTGCTGAACGAGCGCCTACCCAGTACTTC. Translating gives CSAERAPTQYF.

This clone appeared many times. The chain carries TRBV9 and TRBJ2-2, with D possibly TRBD2 on 6 matching bases. Between the trimmed V and J ends, which lost 4 bases and 7 bases, there was a span of 14 bases. The CDR3 has 14 residues. The germline V gene has CDR1 SGDLS and CDR2 YYNGEE. The CDR3 loop is CASSPGERIGELFF. CDR3 DNA sequence: TGTGCCAGCAGCCCGGGGGAGCGGATCGGGGAGCTGTTTTTT.

This clone was recorded many times. Other nucleotide sequences from this sample produce the same CDR3. This chain links TRBV4-2 with TRBJ2-1; D is uncertain. V was trimmed by 0 bases and J by 7 bases, leaving 7 bases between them. Germline CDR1 LGHNA, CDR2 YNFKEQ. The CDR3 covers 13 residues. CDR3 nucleotides: TGTGCCAGCAGCCAAGAATCGCCGAATGAGCAGTTCTTC. This encodes CASSQESPNEQFF.

J is TRBJ2-7 and V is TRBV4-2; D is tentatively TRBD1 or TRBD2 (5 bases each). Per germline, CDR1 LGHNA and CDR2 YNFKEQ. This CDR3 region has 15 residues. Trimming stripped 1 base from V and 0 bases from J, with 10 bases between. In DNA form, the CDR3 reads TGTGCCAGCAGCCAAGTTCGGGGCTACTCCTACGAGCAGTACTTC. It translates to CASSQVRGYSYEQYF.

This clone occurred many times. A read error is possible here, since a much larger clone lies one base away. The same CDR3 arises from other DNA sequences in this sample as well. The chain is built from TRBV2 and TRBJ1-5; 7 bases are a match to TRBD1. The CDR3 sequence is 15 residues long. Germline V CDR1 and CDR2: SNHLY, FYNNEI. In DNA, the CDR3 is TGCGCCAGCAGTCCACAGGGGAGCGCCAATCAGCCCCAGCATTTT. Its translation is CASSPQGSANQPQHF.

This clone was counted at least ten times. The chain is built from TRBV2 and TRBJ1-6, with D perhaps TRBD1 (5 bases). The CDR3 is 15 residues long. V lost 6 bases, J lost 6 bases, and 15 bases lay in between. Germline V CDR1 and CDR2: SNHLY, FYNNEI. CDR3 region: CASREITGLNSPLHF. CDR3 DNA sequence: TGTGCCAGCAGAGAGATTACAGGTCTTAATTCACCCCTCCACTTT.

This clone is labeled medium-sized (0.01 to 0.1%). The rearrangement uses TRBV12-3 or TRBV12-4 and TRBJ2-7; 10 bases match TRBD1. The junction had 8 bases not matched to a gene; V was cut back by 4 bases and J by 5 bases. CDR3 size: 15 residues. CDR3 bases: TGTGCCAGCAGTTCCCCGGGACAGGGGAGTGACGAGCAGTACTTC. It is translated as CASSSPGQGSDEQYF.

This clone came up many times. The V and J genes are TRBV12-3 or TRBV12-4 and TRBJ1-1; D is undetermined. Trimming removed 8 bases at V and 0 bases at J, with 7 bases between. This CDR3 has 12 amino acids. The DNA of the CDR3 is TGTGCCAGCCGATTAATGAACACTGAAGCTTTCTTT. As protein: CASRLMNTEAFF.

This clone is medium-sized within its sample. The chain couples TRBV6-1 to TRBJ1-6; 9 bases are a match to TRBD1. This CDR3 comprises 16 residues. The junction had 11 bases not matched to a gene; V was cut back by 7 bases and J by 7 bases. Germline-derived CDR1 and CDR2 are MNHNS and SASEGT. The CDR3 loop is CASIQETGTGNSPLHF. DNA of the CDR3: TGTGCCAGCATTCAGGAAACCGGGACAGGGAATTCACCCCTCCACTTT.

This clone turned up a few times. The chain uses TRBV28 and TRBJ2-7; D uncertain. CDR3 size: 15 residues. Trimming removed 10 bases from V and 5 bases from J, with 24 bases in between. The V gene's germline CDR1 is MDHEN and CDR2 SYDVKM. CDR3 coding DNA: TGTGCCATCGGTGAGGACGGCAGCGACGTGAACGAGCAGTACTTC. Its protein is CAIGEDGSDVNEQYF.

This clone appeared many times. A much larger clone is a single base away; this may be a read error. Other DNA sequences from this sample encode an identical CDR3 as well. The chain carries TRBV27 and TRBJ2-1; 8 bases map to TRBD2. CDR3 length equals 14 residues. The V gene's germline CDR1 is MNHEY and CDR2 SMNVEV (reference sequence). This chain's CDR3 is CASRREGFHNEQFF. CDR3 DNA: TGTGCCAGCAGACGGGAGGGCTTCCACAATGAGCAATTCTTC.

This clone was counted ten times or more. The chain carries TRBV11-3 and TRBJ2-5; D possibly corresponds to TRBD1 (6 bases). The germline gives CDR1 SGHNT, CDR2 YENEEA. Trimming stripped 7 bases from V and 5 bases from J, with 17 bases between. CDR3 size: 14 residues. The CDR3, as DNA: TGTGCCAGCACGTGGGGCAGGGGTTTGGAGACCCAGTACTTC. The encoded protein is CASTWGRGLETQYF.

This clone came up many times. The chain uses TRBV2 and TRBJ1-5, with TRBD1 matching over 9 bases. Germline V gene lookup returns CDR1 SNHLY and CDR2 FYNNEI. This CDR3 contains 14 residues. Trimming took 5 bases from V and 5 from J; bases not matched to a gene: 4. The CDR3 coding sequence is TGTGCCAGCAGTCTGACAGGGGGAGATCAGCCCCAGCATTTT. It yields the protein CASSLTGGDQPQHF.

This clone occurred many times. J is TRBJ1-2 and V is TRBV3-1; possible D gene TRBD1, 5 bases. The germline V gene encodes CDR1 LGHDT and CDR2 YNNKEL (reference sequence). This CDR3 spans 14 amino acids. V shed 0 bases and J shed 5 bases, with 10 bases lying between them. The chain's CDR3 is CASSQDGEGYGYTF. The CDR3 nucleotides read TGTGCCAGCAGCCAAGATGGGGAGGGGTATGGCTACACCTTC.

This clone was detected a few times. The identical CDR3 is also encoded by other nucleotide sequences in the sample. The rearrangement links TRBV30 to TRBJ2-7, with D unresolved. V lost 5 bases and J 9 bases, leaving 14 bases between the germline ends. Looked up from germline, CDR1 is GTSNPN and CDR2 is SVGIG (reference sequence). This CDR3 contains 11 residues. CDR3 in DNA: TGTGCCTGGGGGCCAGGAGTGGGGCAGTACTTC. As protein: CAWGPGVGQYF.

In regard to this clone: A much larger clone differs by one base, so this may be a read error. Other DNA sequences within the sample encode an identical CDR3. The chain combines TRBV29-1 with TRBJ2-4; D is uncertain. CDR1 is SQVTM, CDR2 ANQGSEA, per germline. This CDR3 has 14 residues. The CDR3 coding sequence is TGCAGCGTTGCCAGCCCAGGAGCCAAAAATATTCAGTACTTC. Translation gives CSVASPGAKNIQYF.

In its sample, this clone was seen many times. The genes are TRBV6-5 and TRBJ2-2; a weak D match, TRBD1 (6 bases). V was pared by 2 bases and J by 5 bases, with 12 bases between. Germline CDR1 and CDR2: MNHEY and SVGAGI. The CDR3 loop spans 15 amino acids. CDR3 residues: CASSYAPGETGELFF. DNA for the CDR3: TGTGCCAGCAGTTACGCCCCAGGGGAAACCGGGGAGCTGTTTTTT.